This is a list of T cell receptor beta chains from one sample in a study of blood T cell repertoires in COVID-19. Some clones are missing from TCRdb's copy, which holds only in-frame ones; the method was immunoSEQ multiplex PCR. The data hold 43,000 or so clones, with approximately 89% observed a single time. Sequencing input: peripheral blood. These receptors originate from a man aged 60 to 69 with active or convalescent COVID-19. The conserved cysteine and the conserved F or W are not part of the CDR3 here.

j_call: TRBJ2-3; v_call: TRBV6-2/TRBV6-3; cdr3_aa: ASSLGTGTDTQY
j_call: TRBJ2-1; v_call: TRBV20-1; cdr3_aa: SAFNNEQF
j_call: TRBJ1-1; v_call: TRBV5-1; cdr3_aa: ASSLDPSNTEAF
j_call: TRBJ2-7; v_call: TRBV27; cdr3_aa: ASSLFARGYEQY
j_call: TRBJ1-6; v_call: TRBV7-3; cdr3_aa: ASSLTLRDSNSPLH
j_call: TRBJ1-4; v_call: TRBV21-1; cdr3_aa: ASIGTSEKLF
j_call: TRBJ1-1; v_call: TRBV10-1; cdr3_aa: ATRAQRETEAF
j_call: TRBJ2-7; v_call: TRBV23-1; cdr3_aa: ASSRDRWGYEQY
j_call: TRBJ2-1; v_call: TRBV5-1; cdr3_aa: ASSTSGEPYNEQF
j_call: TRBJ1-6; v_call: TRBV29-1; cdr3_aa: SVVVDREACSPLH
j_call: TRBJ2-1; v_call: TRBV7-2; cdr3_aa: ASSRGLATTSSYNEQF
j_call: TRBJ1-1; v_call: TRBV27; cdr3_aa: ASYRQGVDTEAF
j_call: TRBJ1-2; v_call: TRBV30; cdr3_aa: AWSMGQTANYGYT
j_call: TRBJ2-5; v_call: TRBV6-2/TRBV6-3; cdr3_aa: ASSYRNGGGIAQY
j_call: TRBJ1-2; v_call: TRBV28; cdr3_aa: ASSLGGYGYT
j_call: TRBJ2-7; v_call: TRBV20-1; cdr3_aa: SASGGQSYEQY
j_call: TRBJ2-1; v_call: TRBV12-3/TRBV12-4; cdr3_aa: ASSWGQANEQF
j_call: TRBJ1-1; v_call: TRBV5-8; cdr3_aa: ASSFDGQGDTEAF
j_call: TRBJ1-4; v_call: TRBV6-1; cdr3_aa: ASSEWSILNEKLF
j_call: TRBJ2-1; v_call: TRBV10-1; cdr3_aa: ASTPDRDSYNEQF
j_call: TRBJ2-2; v_call: TRBV7-9; cdr3_aa: ASSPGTGNTGELF
j_call: TRBJ2-3; v_call: TRBV4-2; cdr3_aa: ASSQAILEKDTQY
j_call: TRBJ2-7; v_call: TRBV3-1/TRBV3-2; cdr3_aa: ASSQAGLAVFEQY
j_call: TRBJ2-1; v_call: TRBV27; cdr3_aa: ASSLYGELSYNEQF
j_call: TRBJ1-2; v_call: TRBV30; cdr3_aa: AWSVPGSYGYT
j_call: TRBJ2-5; v_call: TRBV10-3; cdr3_aa: AITLPTSGAGQGTQY
j_call: TRBJ1-2; v_call: TRBV29-1; cdr3_aa: SVEDRAAGNFGYT
j_call: TRBJ2-1; v_call: TRBV7-9; cdr3_aa: ASSPPPRDKSYNEQF
j_call: TRBJ2-5; v_call: TRBV20-1; cdr3_aa: SASAETAVQETQY
j_call: TRBJ1-3; v_call: TRBV6-5; cdr3_aa: ASSYEGGSGNTIY
j_call: TRBJ1-6; v_call: TRBV27; cdr3_aa: ASSTVARGSYNSPLH
j_call: TRBJ2-3; v_call: TRBV5-4; cdr3_aa: ASRAESTDTQY
j_call: TRBJ2-3; v_call: TRBV7-2; cdr3_aa: ASSLVGAGRSFPDTQY
j_call: TRBJ2-7; v_call: TRBV6-5; cdr3_aa: ASSYPGLAGEQY
j_call: TRBJ2-3; v_call: TRBV27; cdr3_aa: ASSLAGGRDTQY
j_call: TRBJ2-7; v_call: TRBV5-1; cdr3_aa: ASSLTPSYEQY
j_call: TRBJ1-4; v_call: TRBV5-6; cdr3_aa: ASSLDRGEKLF
j_call: TRBJ1-4; v_call: TRBV6-1; cdr3_aa: ASSEPGGTTNEKLF
j_call: TRBJ2-7; v_call: TRBV10-3; cdr3_aa: AISALVEGSYEQY
j_call: TRBJ1-1; v_call: TRBV28; cdr3_aa: ASSLWETNTEAF
j_call: TRBJ2-5; v_call: TRBV2; cdr3_aa: ASSETRETQY
j_call: TRBJ2-7; v_call: TRBV27; cdr3_aa: ASSLSFREFSYEQY
j_call: TRBJ2-3; v_call: TRBV6-6; cdr3_aa: ASSFPPPRDTDTQY
j_call: TRBJ2-1; v_call: TRBV28; cdr3_aa: ASNGGARDEQF
j_call: TRBJ2-7; v_call: TRBV4-2; cdr3_aa: ASSPTDSGGTYEQY
j_call: TRBJ2-7; v_call: TRBV3-1/TRBV3-2; cdr3_aa: ASSQYYEQY
j_call: TRBJ2-3; v_call: TRBV18; cdr3_aa: ASSPFMGHGSTDTQY
j_call: TRBJ1-2; v_call: TRBV6-5; cdr3_aa: ASSHRDNYGYT